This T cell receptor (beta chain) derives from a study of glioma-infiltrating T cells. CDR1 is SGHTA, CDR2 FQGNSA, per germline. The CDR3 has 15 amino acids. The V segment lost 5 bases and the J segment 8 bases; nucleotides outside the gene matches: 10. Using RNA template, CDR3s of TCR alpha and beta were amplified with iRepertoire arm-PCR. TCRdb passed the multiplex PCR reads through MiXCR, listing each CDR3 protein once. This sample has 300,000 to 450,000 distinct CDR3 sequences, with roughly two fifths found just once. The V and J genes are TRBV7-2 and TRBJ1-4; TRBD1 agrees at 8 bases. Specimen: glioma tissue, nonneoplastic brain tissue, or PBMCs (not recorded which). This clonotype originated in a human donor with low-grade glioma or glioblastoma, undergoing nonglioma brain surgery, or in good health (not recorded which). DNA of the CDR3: TGTGCCAGCAGCACCATGACAGGGGAAGGGGAAAAACTGTTTTTT. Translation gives CASSTMTGEGEKLFF.